The clone carrying this TCR beta chain was detected ten times or more. TCRdb itself ran the 5' RACE reads through MiXCR, one entry per CDR3 protein. This sample has 310,000 or so distinct CDR3 sequences; roughly 15% occur once, and the top ten carry over 20%. These data are taken from a study of T-cell memory formation after mild COVID-19. CDR3 length equals 13 residues. Trimming left V 2 bases short and J 2 bases short, with 6 bases between. The V gene is TRBV12-3 or TRBV12-4, the J gene TRBJ2-5; no clear D gene. This sequence originates from a man aged 18 to 30 who had mild COVID-19 (a few samples of this study predate the infection). Cell type and time point are not known. Sequencing input: PBMCs or a T cell subset sorted from them (not recorded which). Written as DNA, the CDR3 is TGTGCCAGCAGTTTAAACAGACAAGAGACCCAGTACTTC. Protein product: CASSLNRQETQYF.